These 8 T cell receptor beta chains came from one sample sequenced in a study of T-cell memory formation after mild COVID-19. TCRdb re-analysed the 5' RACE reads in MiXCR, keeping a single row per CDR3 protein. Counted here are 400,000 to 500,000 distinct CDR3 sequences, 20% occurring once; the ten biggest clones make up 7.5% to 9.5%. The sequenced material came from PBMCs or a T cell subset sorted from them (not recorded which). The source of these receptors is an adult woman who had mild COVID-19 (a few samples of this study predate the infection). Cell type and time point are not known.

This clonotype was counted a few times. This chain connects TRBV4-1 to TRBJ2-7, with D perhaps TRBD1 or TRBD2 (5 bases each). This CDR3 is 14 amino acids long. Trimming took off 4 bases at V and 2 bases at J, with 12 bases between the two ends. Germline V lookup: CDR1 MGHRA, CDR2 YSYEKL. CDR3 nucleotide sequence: TGCGCCAGCAGCCTCGGGACCGAGACCTACGAGCAGTACTTC. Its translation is CASSLGTETYEQYF.

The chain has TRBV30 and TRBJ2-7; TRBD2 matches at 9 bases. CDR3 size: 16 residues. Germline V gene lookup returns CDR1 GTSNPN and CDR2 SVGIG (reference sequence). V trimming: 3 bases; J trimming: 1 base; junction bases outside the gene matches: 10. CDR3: CAWSVRRAGGSYEQYF. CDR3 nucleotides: TGTGCCTGGAGCGTACGGCGAGCGGGAGGATCCTACGAGCAGTACTTC.

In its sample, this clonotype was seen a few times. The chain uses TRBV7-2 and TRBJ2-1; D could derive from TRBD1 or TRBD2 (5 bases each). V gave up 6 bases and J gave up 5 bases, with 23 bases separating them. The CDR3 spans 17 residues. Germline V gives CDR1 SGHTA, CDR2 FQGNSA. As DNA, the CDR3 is TGTGCCAGCAGTCATGACGGGATGGCCGGGGCCGACAATGAGCAGTTCTTC. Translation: CASSHDGMAGADNEQFF. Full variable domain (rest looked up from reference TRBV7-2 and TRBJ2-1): GAGVSQSPSNKVTEKGKDVELRCDPISGHTALYWYRQSLGQGLEFLIYFQGNSAPDKSGLPSDRFSAERTGGSVSTLTIQRTQQEDSAVYLCASSHDGMAGADNEQFFGPGTRLTVL.

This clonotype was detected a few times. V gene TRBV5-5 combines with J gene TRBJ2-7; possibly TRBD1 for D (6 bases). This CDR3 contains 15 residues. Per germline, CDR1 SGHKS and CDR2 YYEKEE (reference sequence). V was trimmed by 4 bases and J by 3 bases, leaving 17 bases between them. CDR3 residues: CASSALTGMFYEQYF. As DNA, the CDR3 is TGTGCCAGCAGCGCTTTAACAGGGATGTTCTACGAGCAGTACTTC.

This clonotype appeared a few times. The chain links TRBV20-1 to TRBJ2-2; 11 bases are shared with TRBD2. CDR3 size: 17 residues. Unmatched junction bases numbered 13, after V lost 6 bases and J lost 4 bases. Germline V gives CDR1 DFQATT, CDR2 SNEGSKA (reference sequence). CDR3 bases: TGCAGTGCCCTCTACACCGGGACTAGCGGTCTCACCGGGGAGCTGTTTTTT. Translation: CSALYTGTSGLTGELFF.

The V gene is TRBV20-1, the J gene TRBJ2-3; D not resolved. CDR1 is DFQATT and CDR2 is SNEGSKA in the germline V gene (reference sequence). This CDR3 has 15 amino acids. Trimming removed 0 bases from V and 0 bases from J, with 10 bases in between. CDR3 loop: CSARDAYPSTDTQYF. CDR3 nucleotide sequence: TGCAGTGCTAGAGATGCTTACCCTAGCACAGATACGCAGTATTTT.

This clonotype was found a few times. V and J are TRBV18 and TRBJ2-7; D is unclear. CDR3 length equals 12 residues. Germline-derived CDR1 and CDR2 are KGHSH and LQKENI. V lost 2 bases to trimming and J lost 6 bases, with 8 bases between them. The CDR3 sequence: CASSPGRSEQYF. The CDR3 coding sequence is TGTGCCAGCTCACCAGGCCGGTCCGAGCAGTACTTC.

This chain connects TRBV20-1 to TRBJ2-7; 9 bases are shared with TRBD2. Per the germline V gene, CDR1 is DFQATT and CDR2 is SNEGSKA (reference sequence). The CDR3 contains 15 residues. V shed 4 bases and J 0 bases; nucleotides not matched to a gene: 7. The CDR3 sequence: CSATTGGGASYEQYF. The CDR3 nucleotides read TGCAGTGCTACTACCGGCGGGGGGGCCTCCTACGAGCAGTACTTC.